This T cell receptor beta chain was obtained from a study of CD8 T cells in ankylosing spondylitis. Overall study results and limits: Some of the motif variants had earlier been found in reactive arthritis patients' fluid and blood. Peripheral blood held disease-linked clones only at relatively low frequency, and these were CD8+. Seemingly characteristic of ankylosing spondylitis blood was a TCR beta motif consisting of roughly 8 highly homologous variants.

This clonotype was observed a few times. What it binds is unknown. The CDR3 totals 12 residues. Germline V gene data show CDR1 as DFQATT and CDR2 as SNEGSKA (reference sequence). V was trimmed by 3 bases and J by 3 bases, leaving 9 bases between them. Libraries for TCR beta were made by quantitative 5'-RACE with molecular barcodes. TCRdb ran MiXCR on the 5' RACE reads and lists one entry per CDR3 protein. The table records 250,000 to 350,000 distinct CDR3 sequences, 6.5% to 10% of them present only once. What was sequenced was blood, either unsorted or a sorted T cell fraction (not recorded which). The TCR originated in a male donor with ankylosing spondylitis. The chain carries TRBV20-1 and TRBJ2-7; tentatively, D is TRBD1 (6 bases). CDR3: CSARGQLYEQYF. The DNA of the CDR3 is TGCAGTGCTAGGGGACAACTCTACGAGCAGTACTTC.